This TCR beta chain was sequenced during a study of cytomegalovirus exposure and HLA in healthy donors. The method was immunoSEQ multiplex PCR; TCRdb's version includes in-frame clones alone and lacks a portion of them. This sample has 150,000 to 200,000 clones, with approximately 96% found just once. The CDR3 has 13 residues. V was pared by 3 bases and J by 4 bases, with 9 bases between. CDR1 is KGHSH and CDR2 is LQKENI in the germline V gene. Regarding this clone: The antigen remains undetermined.

General observations from the study: While the bulk of TCR sequences proved rare, some public TCRs turned up in many donors. The study listed under 200 cytomegalovirus-associated TCR beta chains.

Sample: PBMCs. The chain joins TRBV18 to TRBJ1-2, with D possibly being TRBD1 (6 bases). The receptor comes from a woman between 18 and 29 years old in good health and CMV-seronegative. The CDR3 sequence is CASSPDRLYGYTF. As DNA, the CDR3 is TGTGCCAGCTCACCGGACAGACTCTATGGCTACACCTTC.